Each of the 18 T cell receptor beta chains below was sequenced from the same sample in a study of identifying expanded T cells in peripheral blood. Measured with immunoSEQ multiplex PCR; TCRdb has only the in-frame clones, and not every one. The table shows 83,000 or so clones, with about nine tenths occurring only once. Sequenced sample: blood. These receptors all come from a person aged 18-69 years in good health.

The rearrangement uses TRBV6-1 and TRBJ2-7, with TRBD2 identical over 7 bases. The germline V gene has CDR1 MNHNS and CDR2 SASEGT. The V and J ends lost 3 bases and 2 bases, in that order; junction bases with no gene match: 7. The CDR3 is 15 amino acids. CDR3 DNA: TGTGCCAGCAGTGAGGGGGGAGGGGACCCCTACGAGCAGTACTTC. This encodes CASSEGGGDPYEQYF.

This chain links TRBV7-8 with TRBJ2-7, with D tentatively TRBD1 (6 bases). The CDR3 consists of 14 residues. Germline loops: CDR1 SGHVS, CDR2 FQNEAQ. The V gene lost 4 bases and the J gene lost 4 bases, with 14 bases spanning the gap. CDR3 sequence (DNA): TGTGCCAGCAGCTCCCACAGGGAAGCGTACGAGCAGTACTTC. Its translation is CASSSHREAYEQYF.

The chain combines TRBV29-1 with TRBJ2-7; D may be TRBD1 (6 bases). CDR3 size: 13 residues. The germline V and J ends were trimmed by 4 bases and 3 bases, with 13 bases remaining between them. Germline V gene data show CDR1 as SQVTM and CDR2 as ANQGSEA. The CDR3 DNA reads TGCAGCGTTGTTAGACAGGTTGACTACGAGCAGTACTTC. This encodes CSVVRQVDYEQYF.

The rearrangement uses TRBV29-1 and TRBJ2-7; D ambiguous. V was trimmed by 0 bases and J by 3 bases, leaving 9 bases between them. The germline V gene encodes CDR1 SQVTM and CDR2 ANQGSEA. The CDR3 totals 13 residues. This CDR3 reads CSVEDPPYYEQYF. The CDR3 nucleotides read TGCAGCGTTGAAGACCCACCTTACTACGAGCAGTACTTC.

The rearrangement uses TRBV9 and TRBJ2-2, with a tentative D call TRBD2 (5 bases). Trimming left V 4 bases short and J 7 bases short, with 14 bases between. The CDR3 runs to 14 residues. Germline V gene lookup returns CDR1 SGDLS and CDR2 YYNGEE. The CDR3 sequence: CASSPRFDYGELFF. The CDR3 coding sequence is TGTGCCAGCAGCCCCCGCTTTGACTACGGGGAGCTGTTTTTT.

This chain joins TRBV4-3 and TRBJ2-1, with D possibly matching TRBD1 (6 bases). The CDR3 spans 13 residues. The ends were cut back, 3 bases at V and 3 bases at J, with 6 bases in the middle. Germline V CDR1 and CDR2: LGHNA, YSLEER. The CDR3, as DNA: TGCGCCAGCAGCCAGGGACACTACAATGAGCAGTTCTTC. This gives the protein CASSQGHYNEQFF.

The chain uses TRBV28 and TRBJ2-3; possible D gene TRBD2, 5 bases. Germline V gives CDR1 MDHEN, CDR2 SYDVKM. This CDR3 is built from 13 residues. Trimming left V 5 bases short and J 6 bases short, with 12 bases between. The CDR3 DNA reads as TGTGCCAGCAGTCTTAGCGTTACTGATACGCAGTATTTT. This translates into CASSLSVTDTQYF.

V gene TRBV6-5 combines with J gene TRBJ1-1, with 12 bases aligning to TRBD1. In germline, CDR1 is MNHEY, CDR2 SVGAGI. V lost 2 bases, J lost 5 bases, and 6 bases stayed unmatched. The CDR3 spans 16 residues. The CDR3 DNA is TGTGCCAGCAGTTACGAGGGACAGGGGGCGCGGACTGAAGCTTTCTTT. It codes for CASSYEGQGARTEAFF.

This chain links TRBV2 with TRBJ1-1; D may be TRBD1 (5 bases). With 9 bases removed from V and 2 bases from J, the gap between germline ends came to 13 bases. CDR3 length: 13 amino acids. Germline CDR1 and CDR2: SNHLY and FYNNEI. CDR3 in amino acids: CARGSRENTEAFF. DNA for the CDR3: TGTGCCAGGGGAAGCAGGGAAAACACTGAAGCTTTCTTT.

As regards this clone: This same CDR3 is encoded by further DNA sequences in the sample. The chain couples TRBV30 to TRBJ2-7; the D is unclear. Trimming removed 1 base from V and 2 bases from J, with 3 bases in between. From germline, CDR1 is GTSNPN and CDR2 SVGIG (reference sequence). The CDR3 consists of 11 residues. In DNA, the CDR3 is TGTGCCTGGAGTGGGACCTACGAGCAGTACTTC. Amino acids: CAWSGTYEQYF.

The chain links TRBV18 to TRBJ1-4; D is unclear. V was clipped by 6 bases and J by 8 bases, with 16 bases between them. The CDR3 spans 14 residues. Germline V gene sequence: CDR1 KGHSH, CDR2 LQKENI. The CDR3: CASSRLGVWEKLFF. CDR3 sequence (DNA): TGTGCCAGCTCCCGACTTGGGGTTTGGGAAAAACTGTTTTTT.

V usage is TRBV10-1 and J usage is TRBJ2-2, with D unclear. The CDR3 contains 13 residues. Germline CDR1 is WNHNN and CDR2 is SYGVQD (reference sequence). Trimming took off 3 bases at V and 6 bases at J, with 8 bases between the two ends. The CDR3 DNA sequence: TGCGCCAGCAGTGAATTGGGATCCGGGGAGCTGTTTTTT. It encodes CASSELGSGELFF.

The chain couples TRBV7-3 to TRBJ2-3; 8 bases match TRBD1. Germline CDR1 SGHTA, CDR2 FQGTGA. The V segment lost 7 bases and the J segment 3 bases; nucleotides outside the gene matches: 6. This CDR3 spans 14 amino acids. The CDR3 DNA reads TGTGCCAGCAATCAGGGGGCGCCGACAGATACGCAGTATTTT. The encoded protein is CASNQGAPTDTQYF.

The chain couples TRBV5-6 to TRBJ2-5, with D tentatively TRBD1 or TRBD2 (6 bases each). The J call may be incorrect, as the DNA end agrees better with TRBJ2-7. The CDR3 length is 15 residues. Germline-derived CDR1 and CDR2 are SGHDT and YYEEEE. The CDR3 bases are TGTGCCAGCACCGGGGGCGCTGGAGTTCTTTACGAGCAGTACTTC. This encodes CASTGGAGVLYEQYF.

The rearrangement links TRBV7-9 to TRBJ2-1; D tentatively reads TRBD1 or TRBD2 (5 bases each). The V and J ends lost 4 bases and 8 bases respectively, with 15 bases between them. The CDR3 sequence is 14 residues long. Looked up from germline, CDR1 is SEHNR and CDR2 is FQNEAQ (reference sequence). CDR3 sequence reads: CASSSWDRRDEQFF. In nucleotides, the CDR3 is TGTGCCAGCAGCTCCTGGGACCGGCGGGATGAGCAGTTCTTC.

The chain is built from TRBV28 and TRBJ2-7; 9 bases agree with TRBD1. V was pared by 4 bases and J by 5 bases, with 6 bases of the junction left unmatched. The V gene's germline CDR1 is MDHEN and CDR2 SYDVKM. The CDR3 has 14 residues. This CDR3 reads CASSSTGGRNEQYF. CDR3 sequence (DNA): TGTGCCAGCAGTTCCACAGGGGGCCGGAACGAGCAGTACTTC.

The gene calls are TRBV10-3 and TRBJ2-5; 8 nucleotides align to TRBD1. J lost 1 base, V lost 6 bases, and 7 bases had no gene match. The germline CDR1 and CDR2 sequences are ENHRY and SYGVKD. CDR3 length: 15 residues. This CDR3 is CAIRGQEIPQETQYF. In DNA, the CDR3 is TGTGCCATCAGGGGACAGGAGATACCCCAAGAGACCCAGTACTTC.

The chain employs TRBV19 and TRBJ1-5; perhaps TRBD1 as D (5 bases). Between the trimmed V and J ends, which lost 0 bases and 6 bases, there was a span of 15 bases. CDR3 length: 16 residues. The germline gives CDR1 LNHDA, CDR2 SQIVND (reference sequence). Written as DNA, the CDR3 is TGTGCCAGTAGTATAGAGGGAAGACAGATAGTTCAGCCCCAGCATTTT. It specifies CASSIEGRQIVQPQHF.